This T cell receptor beta chain was sequenced during a study of CD8 T cells in ankylosing spondylitis (dated by TCRdb to 2016 to 2017). Background for the entire study: The study profiled T cell receptor beta repertoires in healthy donors and ankylosing spondylitis patients to find disease-linked TCR variants. The whole study cohort included roughly 110 healthy donors and some 27 ankylosing spondylitis patients. Samples of peripheral blood were taken, and for ankylosing spondylitis patients, synovial fluid was collected as well. Summary of the overall study and its limitations: Some motif variants were previously reported in synovial fluid and blood of reactive arthritis patients, suggesting common disease-initiation mechanisms. A CD8+ phenotype was shown by the disease-linked clones, which were found at relatively low frequencies in peripheral blood. Significant enrichment of the disease-linked clones was reported in matched synovial fluid samples from ankylosing spondylitis patients. A TCR beta motif of eight highly homologous amino acid variants appeared characteristic of blood from ankylosing spondylitis patients.

The CDR3 runs 15 residues from the cysteine to the phenylalanine. Only the CDR3 part of the read is kept: 45 bases, read in frame from the first base. V loses 2 bases, J loses 1 base, and the germline ends lie 12 bases apart. In its sample, this clonotype was seen a few times. Which antigen it targets is not known. The record has no base qualities; no much larger clone is one base away. Sequencing was performed on an Illumina HiSeq 2500. Quantitative 5'-RACE with molecular barcodes was the method used to prepare the TCR beta libraries. The paper's data handling went like this. A new computational method, built on a probabilistic model of VDJ rearrangement, was used to identify disease-linked TCR variants. TCRdb reran the public reads through fastp at Q25 and MiXCR, keeping productive beta chains. CDR3 protein sequences are deduplicated, and each keeps its most common genes and DNA. These V and J calls rely on TCRdb rather than the paper's analysis. The sample has some 840,000 distinct CDR3 sequences on record, about 11% of them singletons. The biggest ten clones account for about 0.5% of the sample.

The TCR sequence derives from a male donor with ankylosing spondylitis. The sequenced sample consisted of blood, either unsorted or a sorted T cell fraction (not recorded which). The receptor chain draws on TRBV12-3 or TRBV12-4 and TRBJ2-7; no D gene call is confident. The DNA sequence is TGTGCCAGCAGTTTATCGGTACAGAGTTCCTACGAGCAGTACTTC. Its translation reads: CASSLSVQSSYEQYF.